The 31 T cell receptor beta chains listed next were all sequenced from one sample in a study of blood T cell repertoires in COVID-19. This table comes from immunoSEQ multiplex PCR, and its TCRdb copy is limited to in-frame clones, with some not included. This table holds about 140,000 clones, about 86% found once. The sequencing input was peripheral blood. These receptors all stem from a human donor in a cohort sampled during active COVID-19.

V and J are TRBV15 and TRBJ2-5, with D perhaps matching TRBD2 (6 bases). CDR1 and CDR2 (germline): LNHNV, YYDKDF (reference sequence). CDR3 length equals 14 residues. Trimming shortened V by 0 bases and J by 5 bases, and 10 bases separated the two germline ends. The CDR3 loop is CATSRDTGVETQYF. CDR3 nucleotides: TGTGCCACCAGCAGAGATACGGGGGTCGAGACCCAGTACTTC.

The gene calls are TRBV6-5 and TRBJ1-1, with 8 bases lining up with TRBD1. V was pared by 5 bases and J by 5 bases, with 4 bases of the junction left unmatched. In germline, CDR1 is MNHEY, CDR2 SVGAGI. The CDR3 is 13 residues long. The CDR3 here is CASSQGQATEAFF. As DNA, the CDR3 is TGTGCCAGCAGTCAGGGACAGGCGACTGAAGCTTTCTTT.

This chain joins TRBV5-5 and TRBJ1-6, with D hard to call. Trimming took off 0 bases at V and 7 bases at J, with 5 bases between the two ends. This CDR3 region has 13 residues. Germline lookup yields CDR1 SGHKS and CDR2 YYEKEE (reference sequence). The CDR3 loop reads CASSLDWNSPLHF. The CDR3, as DNA: TGTGCCAGCAGCTTGGACTGGAATTCACCCCTCCACTTT.

V is TRBV7-9 and J is TRBJ2-3; 10 bases agree with TRBD2. The ends lost 5 bases at V and 2 bases at J; junction bases unmatched: 7. Looked up from germline, CDR1 is SEHNR and CDR2 is FQNEAQ (reference sequence). CDR3 length: 16 amino acids. CDR3 DNA: TGTGCCAGCAGCCAGCGGGGGGGGGACCCCACAGATACGCAGTATTTT. This encodes CASSQRGGDPTDTQYF.

The rearrangement uses TRBV6-2 or TRBV6-3 and TRBJ1-5; no definite D call. This CDR3 contains 13 residues. V was trimmed by 2 bases and J by 7 bases, leaving 9 bases between them. Germline V gene lookup returns CDR1 MNHEY and CDR2 SVGEGT. The CDR3 coding sequence is TGTGCCAGCAGTTACGAGGGTCGGCAGCCCCAGCATTTT. It codes for CASSYEGRQPQHF.

This clone occurred once. The chain joins TRBV20-1 to TRBJ2-3; 15 nucleotides match TRBD2. The CDR3 is made up of 19 amino acids. V lost 3 bases and J lost 2; bases outside the gene matches: 12. Germline values: CDR1 DFQATT, CDR2 SNEGSKA (reference sequence). CDR3 bases: TGCAGTGCTAGTCTCGGGACTAGCGGGGGGCTAAGGCACACAGATACGCAGTATTTT. Amino acids: CSASLGTSGGLRHTDTQYF.

This chain joins TRBV11-2 and TRBJ2-1, with 10 positions matching TRBD2. The length of the CDR3 is 18 residues. Trimming removed 5 bases from V and 4 bases from J; junction bases left unmatched: 14. CDR1 and CDR2 (germline): SGHAT, FQNNGV. CDR3 region: CASSTRGLAEPVYNEQFF. The CDR3 nucleotides are TGTGCCAGCAGCACCCGAGGACTAGCGGAGCCAGTTTACAATGAGCAGTTCTTC.

V usage is TRBV5-1 and J usage is TRBJ2-2, with 12 bases lining up with TRBD1. Germline assignment: CDR1 SGHRS and CDR2 YFSETQ. The CDR3 runs to 16 residues. V was pared by 3 bases and J by 5 bases, with 5 bases of the junction left unmatched. The CDR3 spells CASSSRDRGRTGELFF. In DNA, the CDR3 is TGCGCCAGCAGCTCAAGGGACAGGGGGCGTACCGGGGAGCTGTTTTTT.

The chain recombines TRBV28 with TRBJ1-2, with TRBD1 matching 8 bases. Trimming took 5 bases from V and 4 from J; bases not matched to a gene: 12. This CDR3 region has 16 residues. Germline V lookup: CDR1 MDHEN, CDR2 SYDVKM. CDR3 sequence (DNA): TGTGCCAGCAGTCGGGACAGGCTTAAATCGGGCTATGGCTACACCTTC. It is translated as CASSRDRLKSGYGYTF.

The V gene is TRBV19, the J gene TRBJ1-3; 7 bases are shared with TRBD1. Trimming took 7 bases from V and 2 from J; bases not matched to a gene: 8. Germline-derived CDR1 and CDR2 are LNHDA and SQIVND (reference sequence). The length of the CDR3 is 15 residues. This chain's CDR3 is CASNRQGQTGNTIYF. CDR3 DNA sequence: TGTGCCAGTAATCGACAGGGTCAAACTGGAAACACCATATATTTT. The full variable domain, in which reference TRBV19 and TRBJ1-3 provide the parts outside the CDR3, is DGGITQSPKYLFRKEGQNVTLSCEQNLNHDAMYWYRQDPGQGLRLIYYSQIVNDFQKGDIAEGYSVSREKKESFPLTVTSAQKNPTAFYLCASNRQGQTGNTIYFGEGSWLTVV.

The V gene is TRBV28, the J gene TRBJ2-6, with 8 bases lining up with TRBD1. J was trimmed by 4 bases and V by 6 bases; bases with no gene match: 5. Looked up from germline, CDR1 is MDHEN and CDR2 is SYDVKM. CDR3 length: 15 amino acids. CDR3 sequence: CASSPTGAGANVLTF. CDR3 bases: TGTGCCAGCAGCCCGACAGGGGCAGGGGCCAACGTCCTGACTTTC.

A few counts support this clone. The V call is TRBV12-5, the J call TRBJ2-7; TRBD1 aligns across 7 bases. Germline lookup yields CDR1 LGHNT and CDR2 FRNRAP. V lost 1 base to trimming and J lost 4 bases; unmatched junction nucleotides: 7. The CDR3 contains 15 residues. Here the CDR3 DNA reads TGTGCTAGTGGTTTGGGACAGGGTCTGGGGTACGAGCAGTACTTC. It codes for CASGLGQGLGYEQYF.

This chain uses TRBV5-1 with TRBJ2-4, with 7 positions matching TRBD1. V lost 4 bases and J lost 6; bases outside the gene matches: 10. This CDR3 is 15 amino acids long. Germline V gives CDR1 SGHRS, CDR2 YFSETQ. CDR3 loop: CASSLPTGDRNIQYF. The DNA for the CDR3 is TGCGCCAGCAGCCTCCCTACAGGGGATCGAAACATTCAGTACTTC.

The CDR3 spells CASSYRTGQNTEAFF. The CDR3 DNA reads TGTGCCAGCAGTTACAGGACGGGACAGAACACTGAAGCTTTCTTT. The rearrangement uses TRBV6-5 and TRBJ1-1; TRBD1 is a possible D gene (6 bases). V lost 2 bases to trimming and J lost 1 base, with 11 bases between them. The CDR3 totals 15 residues. In germline, CDR1 is MNHEY, CDR2 SVGAGI.

The chain uses TRBV5-7 and TRBJ1-4; TRBD1 is a possible D gene (6 bases). TRBV5-7 belongs to the ORF category, with a function that is uncertain. The CDR3 is made up of 14 amino acids. Trimming cost V 0 bases and J 8 bases, with 11 bases left between them. The CDR3 DNA reads as TGTGCCAGCAGCTTGGGGGGGCCCTGGGAAAAACTGTTTTTT. The encoded protein is CASSLGGPWEKLFF.

The V gene is TRBV19, the J gene TRBJ1-5; D is perhaps TRBD1 (5 bases). The CDR3 extends over 14 amino acids. Between the trimmed V and J ends, which lost 5 bases and 5 bases, there was a span of 13 bases. Germline CDR1 and CDR2: LNHDA and SQIVND (reference sequence). The CDR3, as DNA: TGTGCCAGTAGTCACAGGAAAGAGGATCAGCCCCAGCATTTT. Encoded protein: CASSHRKEDQPQHF.

The V call is TRBV12-5, the J call TRBJ2-3; tentatively, D is TRBD1 (6 bases). Germline V gene data show CDR1 as LGHNT and CDR2 as FRNRAP. V was trimmed by 6 bases and J by 5 bases, leaving 12 bases between them. The CDR3 length is 13 residues. DNA of the CDR3: TGTGCTAGTGGCCCCAGGGGCCGAGATACGCAGTATTTT. This encodes CASGPRGRDTQYF.

This clone has only one observation. This chain links TRBV7-2 with TRBJ1-6; the D is unclear. Germline lookup yields CDR1 SGHTA and CDR2 FQGNSA. V was clipped by 2 bases and J by 0 bases, with 14 bases between them. The CDR3 is made up of 18 amino acids. CDR3 sequence: CASSLRVNPSSYNSPLHF. CDR3 coding DNA: TGTGCCAGCAGCTTAAGAGTCAATCCGAGCTCCTATAATTCACCCCTCCACTTT.

This clone was found a few times. The chain carries TRBV6-5 and TRBJ1-1; 8 nucleotides line up with TRBD1. The V gene's germline CDR1 is MNHEY and CDR2 SVGAGI. V lost 8 bases to trimming and J lost 4 bases; unmatched junction nucleotides: 12. The CDR3 has 15 amino acids. The CDR3 loop is CASSYFRGPGTEAFF. The CDR3 DNA reads TGTGCCAGCTCCTACTTCAGGGGGCCGGGCACTGAAGCTTTCTTT.

V gene TRBV28 combines with J gene TRBJ1-2, with D perhaps TRBD1 (6 bases). Germline CDR1 MDHEN, CDR2 SYDVKM. The V and J ends lost 7 bases and 4 bases respectively, with 16 bases between them. This CDR3 is 14 amino acids long. The DNA for the CDR3 is TGTGCCAGCAACCGAGGACAGATCGGCTATGGCTACACCTTC. It codes for CASNRGQIGYGYTF.

The chain combines TRBV6-1 with TRBJ1-2; no clear D gene. The CDR3 runs 13 residues. Germline V gene sequence: CDR1 MNHNS, CDR2 SASEGT. V gave up 3 bases and J gave up 3 bases, with 8 bases separating them. The CDR3 coding sequence is TGTGCCAGCAGTGAGCCGACATACTATGGCTACACCTTC. Protein sequence: CASSEPTYYGYTF.

J is TRBJ1-2 and V is TRBV3-1 (or the pseudogene TRBV3-2); 7 bases match TRBD1. The CDR3 length is 13 residues. The germline V gene has CDR1 LGHDT and CDR2 YNNKEL (reference sequence). Germline trimming cut 2 bases from V and 5 bases from J; bases unmatched to any gene: 2. This CDR3 reads CASSQYRGYGYTF. In DNA form, the CDR3 reads TGTGCCAGCAGCCAATACAGGGGTTATGGCTACACCTTC.

V usage is TRBV3-1 (or the pseudogene TRBV3-2) and J usage is TRBJ2-7; 8 bases map to TRBD1. Germline V gene sequence: CDR1 LGHDT, CDR2 YNNKEL (reference sequence). The J segment lost 3 bases and the V segment lost 5 bases, leaving 6 bases of the junction unmatched. The CDR3 is made up of 14 amino acids. CDR3 sequence: CASSATGVNYEQYF. The CDR3 coding sequence is TGTGCCAGCAGCGCGACAGGGGTTAACTACGAGCAGTACTTC.

J is TRBJ2-1 and V is TRBV4-1; D is unclear. This CDR3 spans 14 amino acids. V lost 3 bases and J lost 10, with 16 bases in between. Germline-derived CDR1 and CDR2 are MGHRA and YSYEKL. In nucleotides, the CDR3 is TGCGCCAGCAGCCACTCCACAAGAACACAGGAGCAGTTCTTC. It codes for CASSHSTRTQEQFF.

In regard to this clone: The sample holds other DNA sequences that translate to the same CDR3. The CDR3: CASSLVGQTEAFF. The DNA of the CDR3 is TGTGCCAGCAGCTTAGTGGGACAGACTGAAGCTTTCTTT. The chain combines TRBV11-3 with TRBJ1-1, with 7 bases matching TRBD1. Germline V gene data show CDR1 as SGHNT and CDR2 as YENEEA. The CDR3 totals 13 residues. The V segment lost 1 base and the J segment 5 bases; nucleotides outside the gene matches: 1.

V and J are TRBV19 and TRBJ1-4; no firm D call. The CDR3 covers 14 residues. With 3 bases removed from V and 5 bases from J, the gap between germline ends came to 10 bases. CDR1 and CDR2 from the germline V gene are LNHDA and SQIVND (reference sequence). CDR3 sequence (DNA): TGTGCCAGTAGTATGATGGCAGAAAATGAAAAACTGTTTTTT. As protein: CASSMMAENEKLFF.

The rearrangement uses TRBV7-6 and TRBJ2-6; 8 bases are a match to TRBD1. The CDR3 runs 17 residues. Germline V gives CDR1 SGHVS, CDR2 FNYEAQ. With V trimmed by 1 base and J by 2 bases, 4 bases remained unmatched. The CDR3 region is CASSLEAGGTGANVLTF. CDR3 sequence (DNA): TGTGCCAGCAGCTTAGAGGCAGGGGGCACTGGGGCCAACGTCCTGACTTTC.

V usage is TRBV28 and J usage is TRBJ1-6; the D gene is possibly TRBD1 (5 bases). The V end lost 8 bases, the J end lost 6 bases, and 23 bases lay between the germline ends. The CDR3 covers 17 residues. CDR1 is MDHEN and CDR2 is SYDVKM in the germline V gene. The CDR3 DNA reads TGTGCCAGCGGGGGAGGAGCAGCAAGATACCTTAATTCACCCCTCCACTTT. Its protein product is CASGGGAARYLNSPLHF.

The chain combines TRBV6-5 with TRBJ1-4, with 9 bases lining up with TRBD1. The length of the CDR3 is 16 residues. V was clipped by 2 bases and J by 5 bases; unmatched bases: 6. Germline values: CDR1 MNHEY, CDR2 SVGAGI. Written as DNA, the CDR3 is TGTGCCAGCAGTTACGCGAAAGGGACAGGGAATGAAAAACTGTTTTTT. Translated, it gives CASSYAKGTGNEKLFF.

The rearrangement links TRBV18 to TRBJ2-2; D is unresolved. The germline V gene encodes CDR1 KGHSH and CDR2 LQKENI. The CDR3 is 12 residues long. The ends were cut back, 5 bases at V and 4 bases at J, with 5 bases in the middle. CDR3 loop: CASSVVTGELFF. Written as DNA, the CDR3 is TGTGCCAGCTCAGTCGTCACCGGGGAGCTGTTTTTT.

This chain links TRBV7-9 with TRBJ2-2; 8 bases are a match to TRBD1. The CDR3 covers 18 residues. Trimming cost V 4 bases and J 4 bases; bases outside gene matches: 14. The V gene's germline CDR1 is SEHNR and CDR2 FQNEAQ (reference sequence). The CDR3 region is CASSSRDRSLRRTGELFF. The DNA of the CDR3 is TGTGCCAGCAGCTCCCGGGACAGGAGCCTCCGACGCACCGGGGAGCTGTTTTTT. Supplemented by reference TRBV7-9 and TRBJ2-2, the full variable domain reads DTGVSQNPRHKITKRGQNVTFRCDPISEHNRLYWYRQTLGQGPEFLTYFQNEAQLEKSRLLSDRFSAERPKGSFSTLEIQRTEQGDSAMYLCASSSRDRSLRRTGELFFGEGSRLTVL.